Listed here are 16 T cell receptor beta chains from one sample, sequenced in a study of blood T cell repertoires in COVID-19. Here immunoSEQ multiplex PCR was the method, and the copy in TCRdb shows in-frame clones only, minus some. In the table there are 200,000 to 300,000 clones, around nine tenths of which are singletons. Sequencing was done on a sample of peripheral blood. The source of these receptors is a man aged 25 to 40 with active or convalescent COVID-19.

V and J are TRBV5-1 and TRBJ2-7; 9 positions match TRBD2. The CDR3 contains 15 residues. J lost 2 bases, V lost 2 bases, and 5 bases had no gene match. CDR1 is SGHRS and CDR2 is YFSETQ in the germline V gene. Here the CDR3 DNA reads TGCGCCAGCAGCTTAAGAGCGGGGGGCACCTACGAGCAGTACTTC. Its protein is CASSLRAGGTYEQYF.

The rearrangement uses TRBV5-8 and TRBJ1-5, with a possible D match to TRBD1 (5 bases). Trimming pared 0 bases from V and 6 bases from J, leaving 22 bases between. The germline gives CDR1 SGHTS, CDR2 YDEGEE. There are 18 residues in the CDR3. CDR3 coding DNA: TGTGCCAGCAGCTTGGTTCAATTGGCGGGGGGGATCGGTCAGCCCCAGCATTTT. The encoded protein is CASSLVQLAGGIGQPQHF.

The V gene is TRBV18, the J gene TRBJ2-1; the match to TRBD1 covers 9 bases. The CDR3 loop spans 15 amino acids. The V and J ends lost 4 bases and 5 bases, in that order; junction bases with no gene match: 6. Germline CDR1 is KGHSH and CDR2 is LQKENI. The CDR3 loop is CASSRDRALNNEQFF. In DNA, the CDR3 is TGTGCCAGCTCACGGGACAGGGCCCTGAACAATGAGCAGTTCTTC.

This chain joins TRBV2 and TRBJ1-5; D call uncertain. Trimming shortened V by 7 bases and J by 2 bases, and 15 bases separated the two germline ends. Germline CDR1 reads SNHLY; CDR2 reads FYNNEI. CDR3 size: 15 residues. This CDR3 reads CASTEEIWGNQPQHF. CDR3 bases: TGTGCCAGCACCGAGGAGATATGGGGCAATCAGCCCCAGCATTTT.

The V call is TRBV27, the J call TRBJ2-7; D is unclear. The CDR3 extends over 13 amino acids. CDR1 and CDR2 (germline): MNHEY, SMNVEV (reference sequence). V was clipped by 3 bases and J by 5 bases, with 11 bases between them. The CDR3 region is CASSFGVFHEQYF. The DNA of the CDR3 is TGTGCCAGCAGTTTCGGAGTTTTCCACGAGCAGTACTTC.

This CDR3 reads CASSLAGGASYEQYF. In nucleotides, the CDR3 is TGTGCCAGCAGCTTGGCAGGGGGCGCCTCCTACGAGCAGTACTTC. The rearrangement links TRBV5-8 to TRBJ2-7; 8 bases align to TRBD1. The germline CDR1 and CDR2 sequences are SGHTS and YDEGEE. This CDR3 has 15 amino acids. With V trimmed by 0 bases and J by 0 bases, 2 bases remained unmatched.

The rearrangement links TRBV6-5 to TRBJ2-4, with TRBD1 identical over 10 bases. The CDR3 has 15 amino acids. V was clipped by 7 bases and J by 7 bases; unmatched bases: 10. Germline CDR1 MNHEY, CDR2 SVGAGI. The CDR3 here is CASTYDRGQWNIQYF. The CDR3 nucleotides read TGTGCCAGCACCTACGACAGGGGGCAGTGGAACATTCAGTACTTC.

The CDR3 nucleotides are TGTGCCAGTAGTATATACACTAGCGGCAATGAGCAGTTCTTC. Protein product: CASSIYTSGNEQFF. V gene TRBV19 combines with J gene TRBJ2-1, with TRBD2 matching over 8 bases. The J segment lost 6 bases and the V segment lost 2 bases, leaving 3 bases of the junction unmatched. CDR3 length: 14 residues. Germline assignment: CDR1 LNHDA and CDR2 SQIVND (reference sequence).

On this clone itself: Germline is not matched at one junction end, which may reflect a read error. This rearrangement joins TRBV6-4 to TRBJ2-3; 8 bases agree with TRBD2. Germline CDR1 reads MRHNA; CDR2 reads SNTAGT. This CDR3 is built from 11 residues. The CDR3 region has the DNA TGTGCCAGCAGCGGGGGGGGCCCGTGGCATTTT. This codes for CASSGGGPWHF.

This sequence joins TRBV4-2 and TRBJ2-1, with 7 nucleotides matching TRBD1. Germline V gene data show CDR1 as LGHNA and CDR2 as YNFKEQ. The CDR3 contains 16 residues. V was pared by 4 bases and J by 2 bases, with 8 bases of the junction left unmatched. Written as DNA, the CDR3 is TGTGCCAGCAGCCCTGACGACGACAGGGCCTACAATGAGCAGTTCTTC. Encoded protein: CASSPDDDRAYNEQFF.

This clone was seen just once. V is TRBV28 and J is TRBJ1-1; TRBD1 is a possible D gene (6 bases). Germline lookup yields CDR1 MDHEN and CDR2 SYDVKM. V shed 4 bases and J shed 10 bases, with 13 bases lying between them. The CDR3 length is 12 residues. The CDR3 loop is CASSSRTARAFF. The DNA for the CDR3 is TGTGCCAGCAGTTCTAGGACAGCTCGAGCTTTCTTT. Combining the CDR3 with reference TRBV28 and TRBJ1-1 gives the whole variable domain DVKVTQSSRYLVKRTGEKVFLECVQDMDHENMFWYRQDPGLGLRLIYFSYDVKMKEKGDIPEGYSVSREKKERFSLILESASTNQTSMYLCASSSRTARAFFGQGTRLTVV.

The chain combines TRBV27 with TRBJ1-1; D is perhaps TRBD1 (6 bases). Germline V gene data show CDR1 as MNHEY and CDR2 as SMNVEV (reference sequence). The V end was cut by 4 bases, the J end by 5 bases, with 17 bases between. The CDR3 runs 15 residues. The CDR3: CASSWGLLRGTEAFF. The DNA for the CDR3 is TGTGCCAGCAGTTGGGGTCTCCTAAGGGGGACTGAAGCTTTCTTT.

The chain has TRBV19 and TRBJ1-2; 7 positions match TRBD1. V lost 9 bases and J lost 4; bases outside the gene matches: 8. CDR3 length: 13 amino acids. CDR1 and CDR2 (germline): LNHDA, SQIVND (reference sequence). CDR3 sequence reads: CASEDRNTYGYTF. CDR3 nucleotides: TGTGCCAGCGAGGACAGGAACACCTATGGCTACACCTTC. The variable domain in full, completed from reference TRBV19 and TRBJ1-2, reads DGGITQSPKYLFRKEGQNVTLSCEQNLNHDAMYWYRQDPGQGLRLIYYSQIVNDFQKGDIAEGYSVSREKKESFPLTVTSAQKNPTAFYLCASEDRNTYGYTFGSGTRLTVV.

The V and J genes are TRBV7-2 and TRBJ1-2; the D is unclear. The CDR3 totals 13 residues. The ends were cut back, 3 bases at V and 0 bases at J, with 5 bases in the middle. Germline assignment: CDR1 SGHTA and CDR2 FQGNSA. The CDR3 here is CASSFQANYGYTF. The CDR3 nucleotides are TGTGCCAGCAGCTTTCAGGCTAACTATGGCTACACCTTC. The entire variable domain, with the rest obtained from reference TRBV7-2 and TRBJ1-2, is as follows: GAGVSQSPSNKVTEKGKDVELRCDPISGHTALYWYRQSLGQGLEFLIYFQGNSAPDKSGLPSDRFSAERTGGSVSTLTIQRTQQEDSAVYLCASSFQANYGYTFGSGTRLTVV.

The CDR3 DNA sequence: TGTGCCAGCAGTGTCGCTTCGGAGACAGCCGGGACTAGCGTTCCAGATACGCAGTATTTT. This gives the protein CASSVASETAGTSVPDTQYF. The rearrangement uses TRBV6-2 or TRBV6-3 and TRBJ2-3; TRBD2 matches 10 bases. V lost 5 bases and J lost 4; bases outside the gene matches: 21. Germline CDR1 reads MNHEY; CDR2 reads SVGEGT. This CDR3 is 20 amino acids long.

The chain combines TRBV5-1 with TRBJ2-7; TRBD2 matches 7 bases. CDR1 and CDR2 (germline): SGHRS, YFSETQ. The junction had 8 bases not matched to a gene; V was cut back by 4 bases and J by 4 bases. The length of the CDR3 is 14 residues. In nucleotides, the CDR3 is TGCGCCAGCAGCCCATATACGGGGGGTTACGAGCAGTACTTC. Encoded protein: CASSPYTGGYEQYF.